Described below is a single TCR beta chain sequence and its context. The antigen is not known. This entry comes from a study of T cell responses to AZD1222 COVID-19 vaccine. Study-wide findings and caveats: Baseline serology detected seropositivity in only a handful of AZD1222 recipients. Repertoire samples came only from after the peak T cell response. The sample set comprised mostly white British donors with more females, and clonal diversity was possibly underestimated.

In germline, CDR1 is KGHSH, CDR2 LQKENI. This CDR3 contains 14 residues. V gave up 3 bases and J gave up 2 bases, with 10 bases separating them. Sequencing was performed with immunoSEQ multiplex PCR; in TCRdb, only in-frame clones are kept and a portion is missing. Of around 130,000 clones listed, around nine tenths are singletons. The receptor comes from an adult who received the MenACWY meningococcal vaccine as a control. The sample here was peripheral blood, taken 28 days after the second dose of the MenACWY control vaccine. This rearrangement joins TRBV18 to TRBJ1-1; unclear D gene. The CDR3 coding sequence is TGTGCCAGCTCACCGAAGACTCTTAACACTGAAGCTTTCTTT. It yields the protein CASSPKTLNTEAFF.